The clone carrying this TCR beta chain was counted between two and nine times. Its target is not known. Other DNA sequences of this sample code for an identical CDR3. This entry comes from a study of beta chain features in type 1 diabetes. The investigators reverse transcribed all of the isolated RNA, so they sequenced expressed TCRB transcripts. Profiling relied on immunoSEQ multiplex PCR, and the TCRdb table lists in-frame clones only, not all of them. The sample lists 630,000 or so clones, 11% to 15% occurring once. Study observations and caveats: Across all four CD4+ subsets, people with type 1 diabetes showed modestly shorter TCRB CDR3s. The naive, central memory and Treg TCRB repertoires showed an apparent similarity that was greater among patients than among healthy donors. Insertions were fewer and deletions more numerous at VDJ junctions in type 1 diabetes patients.

CD4+ cells of the naive, central memory, regulatory and stem cell-like memory types were sorted via CD45RO/CCR7/CD25/CD127/CD95/CD27. Trimming shortened V by 5 bases and J by 5 bases, and 6 bases separated the two germline ends. There are 11 residues in the CDR3. Per germline, CDR1 SGHTA and CDR2 FQGNSA. The receptor was derived from a man aged 18 to 30 with type 1 diabetes. Material: naive CD4+ T cells from blood. The V and J genes are TRBV7-2 and TRBJ2-5, with D unclear. CDR3 DNA sequence: TGTGCCAGCAGCCCTCTGGAGACCCAGTACTTC. Translating it yields CASSPLETQYF. Full variable domain (remainder filled in from reference TRBV7-2 and TRBJ2-5): GAGVSQSPSNKVTEKGKDVELRCDPISGHTALYWYRQSLGQGLEFLIYFQGNSAPDKSGLPSDRFSAERTGGSVSTLTIQRTQQEDSAVYLCASSPLETQYFGPGTRLLVL.